The clone carrying this T cell receptor beta chain was recorded once. Its target is not known. The CDR3 spans 15 residues. Trimming took off 4 bases at V and 0 bases at J, with 8 bases between the two ends. CDR1 and CDR2 from the germline V gene are SGDLS and YYNGEE. These data originate in a study of T cells in localized non-small cell lung cancer. General observations from the study: There was higher T cell clonality in uninvolved adjacent lung than in tumor, and it was highest there. Sequencing covered just one tumor region, so heterogeneity cannot be ruled out. Among the top 100 tumor clones, a median around 57 appeared in adjacent lung. Greater T cell density in blood accompanied longer overall survival.

Libraries were prepared by immunoSEQ multiplex PCR; TCRdb keeps only in-frame clonotypes and omits some of them. Of about 72,000 clones detected, less than 85% appear once; the ten largest clones hold around 1.3%. This chain links TRBV9 with TRBJ2-6; no clear D. The TCR sequence derives from a female donor at least 60 years old with stage I lung adenocarcinoma. The source material was peripheral blood, sampled before any cancer treatment. The CDR3 is CASSLPGSGANVLTF. CDR3 DNA sequence: TGTGCCAGCAGCCTCCCAGGCTCTGGGGCCAACGTCCTGACTTTC.